The entry below describes one T cell receptor (beta chain). Its antigen remains unidentified. This sample was included in a study of blood T cells in healthy people across ages. Study-wide context: Per two T cells, about one barcoded beta molecule was captured through template switching. Study-level results: Observed TCR beta diversity per million T cells went down as age went up. This fall followed a roughly linear course with age. Diversity of TCR beta correlated strongly with naive T cell percentage. Greater diversity and more naive CD4+ cells were seen in long-lived donors than in aged donors.

Combining a sample-barcoded 5' primer with a J-beta primer mix, a second PCR ran for roughly 7 to 12 cycles. TCRdb re-derived calls from the 5' RACE reads in MiXCR, one entry per CDR3 protein. Among hundreds of thousands of distinct CDR3 sequences listed, 45% to 65% were seen once. Material for sequencing was blood. The clonotype was recovered from a man between 60 and 70 years old in good health.

The chain's CDR3 is CSAIRDKRSATDTQYF. CDR3 coding DNA: TGCAGTGCTATCCGGGACAAACGGTCTGCCACAGATACGCAGTATTTT. V usage is TRBV20-1 and J usage is TRBJ2-3, with a weak D call TRBD1 (6 bases). Trimming shortened V by 4 bases and J by 2 bases, and 19 bases separated the two germline ends. Per germline, CDR1 DFQATT and CDR2 SNEGSKA (reference sequence). The CDR3 contains 16 residues.